This T cell receptor (beta chain) was retrieved from a study of cytomegalovirus exposure and HLA in healthy donors. Study overall: A prior analysis found around 110 million unique TCR beta sequences from 150 million to 200 million T cells.

The CDR3 is made up of 15 amino acids. Trimming at V came to 6 bases and at J to 7 bases, leaving 8 bases not matched to a gene. The V gene's germline CDR1 is SGHDT and CDR2 YYEEEE. In its sample, this clone was seen a few times. The PCR made use of 60 Vbeta and 13 Jbeta primers. Data came from immunoSEQ multiplex PCR; TCRdb stores just in-frame clones and leaves some out. This table holds roughly 180,000 clones, 75% to 80% found once. This clonotype was sampled from a female donor in good health and CMV-seronegative. Sequenced input: PBMCs. V gene TRBV5-6 combines with J gene TRBJ2-2; 11 positions match TRBD2. The CDR3: CASTLLAGAIGELFF. CDR3 DNA: TGTGCCAGCACCTTACTAGCGGGAGCAATCGGGGAGCTGTTTTTT.